The present entry profiles one TCR beta chain with its context. CDR3 length: 16 amino acids. Trimming removed 4 bases from V and 6 bases from J; junction bases left unmatched: 16. Germline loops: CDR1 SGHRS, CDR2 YFSETQ. Authors' data handling: It was from reference gene primer amplification that nucleated cell counts were estimated. TCRdb's copy holds only in-frame clones and misses some; the assay was immunoSEQ multiplex PCR. The V and J calls and clone size come from that table; D and trimming were worked out from the DNA. The table has around 300,000 clones, around four fifths seen once. The sample comes from a study of blood T cell repertoires in COVID-19. Overall study: Whether acute or convalescent, the COVID-19 samples came from the United States, Italy and Spain. PBMCs, B-cell-depleted T cells, or T cells were the source of the cDNA or gDNA that made up the material.

This receptor was identified in a woman in her forties or fifties with active or convalescent COVID-19. The rearrangement links TRBV5-1 to TRBJ2-7; TRBD2 agrees at 7 bases. Sequences were obtained from peripheral blood. The CDR3 region has the DNA TGCGCCAGCAGCGTGGGGAGGGGTCGGTGGGTTGGCGAGCAGTACTTC. It encodes CASSVGRGRWVGEQYF.